This T cell receptor (beta chain) was captured by sequencing in a study of shared clonotypes between healthy human individuals. Naive CD8 isolation took CD45RO-negative cells positively selected for CCR7 and excluded terminally differentiated effector memory CD45RA+ cells. For every subset, genomic DNA was evenly distributed across several immunoSEQ plates. In replicate PCRs of sorted subsets, about 190 ng DNA, tens of thousands of T cell genomes, was used. The assay was immunoSEQ multiplex PCR, and TCRdb's table has in-frame clones only and misses some. Of over 2,000,000 clones in the sample, about 93% were seen once. The CDR3 totals 15 residues. Germline assignment: CDR1 SGHNT and CDR2 YYREEE (reference sequence). The ends were cut back, 4 bases at V and 6 bases at J, with 17 bases in the middle. Study outcomes and limitations: Specimens sampled were limited to blood, with tissue repertoires likely differing.

Comments on this clone: Its target is not known.

This TCR was recovered from a man aged 18 to 30 in good health. Some clones in this sample may be carry-over from other donors' samples. The V and J genes are TRBV5-4 and TRBJ2-1; D unclear. Sample: naive CD8+ T cells from PBMCs. This CDR3 reads CASSRRPADGNEQFF. The DNA of the CDR3 is TGTGCCAGCAGCCGGCGGCCCGCTGACGGCAATGAGCAGTTCTTC.